These T cell receptor beta chains were read from a single sample in a study of T cell changes during pregnancy in multiple sclerosis. Data came from immunoSEQ multiplex PCR; TCRdb stores just in-frame clones and leaves some out. Among some 70,000 clones listed, approximately 90% were seen once. This material consisted of peripheral blood, taken in the second trimester of pregnancy. The receptors derive from a female donor in good health, enrolled as a control in a pregnancy study. CDR3s include the opening cysteine and the closing phenylalanine or tryptophan.

v_call cdr3_aa
TRBV9 CASSFSSYNEQFF
TRBV6-1 CASRDSRYEQYF
TRBV2 CASTLGLFTQYF
TRBV5-4 CASSFGLEAENEQFF
TRBV5-4 CASSFQTAPNEQYF
TRBV18 CASSPGQGRETQYF
TRBV6-4 CASSNRENEQFF
TRBV4-3 CASSRVGQGETDTQYF
TRBV6-1 CASSAGNGYTF
TRBV4-1 CASSQEFSRVPYEQYF
TRBV7-8 CASSRLAGEGNTGELFF
TRBV10-2 CASSGTLDTQYF
TRBV5-6 CASSGDSPGFTGELFF
TRBV6-4 CASSTTSGGADTQYF
TRBV7-2 CASIHNARGGELFF
TRBV27 CASSLSPDSKTQYF
TRBV6-5 CASSAQGANQPQHF
TRBV6-6 CASSYSGGSSYEQYF
TRBV5-3 CARSSPPGQGLGEAFF
TRBV7-2 CASSFGGHAGNTIYF
TRBV7-2 CASSLARDRANGYTF
TRBV5-1 CASRAPGELFF
TRBV7-3 CASSSVQGWAGELFF
TRBV28 CASRVTGANYGYTF
TRBV7-2 CASSLRTGSNQPQHF
TRBV28 CASSTGQGWAEAFF
TRBV11-3 CASSSGQYYGYTF
TRBV6-5 CASSNSWTSGGELFF
TRBV10-2 CASSTDRGNTIYF
TRBV27 CASSYFDRGGDTQYF
TRBV19 CASIGRDNEQFF
TRBV6-5 CASRPGQGYTEAFF
TRBV27 CASSQTTRTITGELFF
TRBV5-4 CASVRETGELFF
TRBV25-1 CASSPGGTLSTDTQYF
TRBV9 CASSVQAGVQYNEQFF
TRBV28 CASSPGTGNSPLHF
TRBV7-9 CASSNPNEKLFF
TRBV2 CASTILQGLVFGEQYF
TRBV6-4 CASSDGLAATGELFF
TRBV29-1 CSVGYGVTGTDTQYF